Below are 28 T cell receptor beta chains sequenced from a single sample in a study of CD8+ T cells in alopecia areata. Extracted RNA was reverse transcribed into cDNA, the sequencing template. The protocol was immunoSEQ multiplex PCR, while the TCRdb copy is restricted to in-frame clones and leaves out a portion. The sample carries 150,000 to 200,000 clones, less than 75% recorded once. The treatment is: oral pan-JAK inhibitor, 5-10 mg twice daily. The sample was CD4+ T cells sorted from blood, taken at approximately week 56, from a patient treated with tofacitinib. Receptors originate from a human donor with alopecia areata.

The V call is TRBV7-9, the J call TRBJ2-3, with no clear D. CDR1 is SEHNR and CDR2 is FQNEAQ in the germline V gene (reference sequence). The V end lost 9 bases, the J end lost 4 bases, and 14 bases lay between the germline ends. This CDR3 is 13 amino acids long. The CDR3 nucleotides are TGTGCCAGTGGGAAGGGTAGTGCAGATACGCAGTATTTT. Protein product: CASGKGSADTQYF.

This clone was recorded many times. V is TRBV5-1 and J is TRBJ1-6; 11 positions agree with TRBD1. V lost 4 bases and J lost 8; bases outside the gene matches: 5. This CDR3 is 15 amino acids long. Per the germline V gene, CDR1 is SGHRS and CDR2 is YFSETQ. The CDR3 loop is CASSVRTGGDSPLHF. The CDR3 coding sequence is TGCGCCAGCAGCGTACGGACAGGGGGCGATTCACCCCTCCACTTT.

The rearrangement joins TRBV30 to TRBJ1-2; tentative D call: TRBD1 (6 bases). Germline assignment: CDR1 GTSNPN and CDR2 SVGIG (reference sequence). V was pared by 2 bases and J by 1 base, with 8 bases between. CDR3 length equals 13 residues. DNA for the CDR3: TGTGCCTGGAGTACAGGGCGTAACTATGGCTACACCTTC. Translated, it gives CAWSTGRNYGYTF.

This sequence joins TRBV7-2 and TRBJ1-5; no reliable D call. V was clipped by 1 base and J by 0 bases, with 10 bases between them. This CDR3 contains 16 residues. The germline V gene has CDR1 SGHTA and CDR2 FQGNSA. The CDR3 protein is CASSLEGPFSNQPQHF. CDR3 sequence (DNA): TGTGCCAGCAGCTTAGAAGGTCCATTTAGCAATCAGCCCCAGCATTTT.

The chain combines TRBV6-5 with TRBJ1-6; D is possibly TRBD1 (6 bases). The V gene's germline CDR1 is MNHEY and CDR2 SVGAGI. Between the trimmed V and J ends, which lost 6 bases and 6 bases, there was a span of 12 bases. This CDR3 is built from 14 residues. This chain's CDR3 is CASRIEGGNSPLHF. The CDR3 DNA reads TGTGCCAGCAGAATCGAGGGGGGTAATTCACCCCTCCACTTT.

J is TRBJ1-6 and V is TRBV19; 8 bases line up with TRBD1. Per germline, CDR1 LNHDA and CDR2 SQIVND (reference sequence). This CDR3 has 18 residues. V trimming: 4 bases; J trimming: 0 bases; junction bases outside the gene matches: 8. CDR3 DNA sequence: TGTGCCAGTAGTAAGACCGGGACAGGTAGCTCCTATAATTCACCCCTCCACTTT. Protein sequence: CASSKTGTGSSYNSPLHF.

The chain has TRBV29-1 and TRBJ2-5; 10 nucleotides align to TRBD1. The CDR3 has 14 residues. Germline V gene sequence: CDR1 SQVTM, CDR2 ANQGSEA. Trimming took 5 bases from V and 11 from J; bases not matched to a gene: 14. The CDR3 DNA follows: TGCAGCGTTTTACCGGGACAGGGGCTGGGAGAGCAGTACTTC. Its translation: CSVLPGQGLGEQYF.

The chain uses TRBV7-8 and TRBJ2-7; possibly TRBD1 or TRBD2 for D (5 bases each). Germline V gene sequence: CDR1 SGHVS, CDR2 FQNEAQ. Trimming removed 2 bases at V and 3 bases at J, with 8 bases between. CDR3 size: 13 residues. CDR3 bases: TGTGCCAGCAGCTTACGGGGCTTCTACGAGCAGTACTTC. As protein: CASSLRGFYEQYF.

This rearrangement joins TRBV29-1 to TRBJ2-7; D gene uncertain. Germline CDR1 SQVTM, CDR2 ANQGSEA. CDR3 length equals 11 residues. Here the CDR3 reads CSIRVSHEQYF. DNA of the CDR3: TGCTCTATCCGGGTTTCCCACGAGCAGTACTTC.

The chain links TRBV18 to TRBJ2-7; 9 nucleotides align to TRBD1. Germline V gene data show CDR1 as KGHSH and CDR2 as LQKENI. V lost 3 bases and J lost 4; bases outside the gene matches: 7. This CDR3 is 15 amino acids long. CDR3 DNA: TGTGCCAGCTCACCTTCGGGACAGGGCCTATACGAGCAGTACTTC. It yields the protein CASSPSGQGLYEQYF.

The CDR3 loop is CASSPSRAQETQYF. The DNA of the CDR3 is TGCGCCAGCAGCCCAAGCAGGGCCCAAGAGACCCAGTACTTC. The chain joins TRBV5-1 to TRBJ2-5; D may be TRBD1 (5 bases). There are 14 residues in the CDR3. From germline, CDR1 is SGHRS and CDR2 YFSETQ. Trimming removed 4 bases from V and 1 base from J, with 11 bases in between.

The V call is TRBV5-1, the J call TRBJ2-3; 8 bases agree with TRBD2. Trimming removed 3 bases from V and 2 bases from J; junction bases left unmatched: 5. Germline values: CDR1 SGHRS, CDR2 YFSETQ. This CDR3 contains 15 residues. CDR3 protein: CASSSGGGSTDTQYF. CDR3 sequence (DNA): TGCGCCAGCAGCTCTGGCGGGGGGTCCACAGATACGCAGTATTTT. The full variable domain, completed using reference TRBV5-1 and TRBJ2-3, is KAGVTQTPRYLIKTRGQQVTLSCSPISGHRSVSWYQQTPGQGLQFLFEYFSETQRNKGNFPGRFSGRQFSNSRSEMNVSTLELGDSALYLCASSSGGGSTDTQYFGPGTRLTVL.

The chain combines TRBV5-6 with TRBJ2-5, with D perhaps assigned TRBD1 or TRBD2 (5 bases each). The V end was cut by 4 bases, the J end by 1 base, with 14 bases between. Germline V gives CDR1 SGHDT, CDR2 YYEEEE. The CDR3 loop spans 15 amino acids. The DNA for the CDR3 is TGTGCCAGCAGCGACATTACGGGACGCCAAGAGACCCAGTACTTC. This codes for CASSDITGRQETQYF.

This chain links TRBV30 with TRBJ1-4; 10 bases fit TRBD1. The germline gives CDR1 GTSNPN, CDR2 SVGIG (reference sequence). This CDR3 contains 14 residues. V was pared by 5 bases and J by 5 bases, with 5 bases of the junction left unmatched. CDR3 DNA: TGTGCCTGGGGCGAGGGACAGGGGAATGAAAAACTGTTTTTT. Protein sequence: CAWGEGQGNEKLFF.

The CDR3 DNA follows: TGCGCCAGCAGCATCGGGACAGGGGGTTCACCCCTCCACTTT. It encodes CASSIGTGGSPLHF. The rearrangement joins TRBV5-1 to TRBJ1-6, with 11 bases matching TRBD1. Trimming cost V 4 bases and J 9 bases; bases outside gene matches: 3. The V gene's germline CDR1 is SGHRS and CDR2 YFSETQ. The CDR3 extends over 14 amino acids.

This chain connects TRBV15 to TRBJ2-2, with 7 bases lining up with TRBD2. The CDR3 sequence is 16 residues long. Germline assignment: CDR1 LNHNV and CDR2 YYDKDF (reference sequence). With V trimmed by 7 bases and J by 4 bases, 12 bases remained unmatched. The DNA of the CDR3 is TGTGCCACCACTAGTGGGACTACCGCAATCACCGGGGAGCTGTTTTTT. Its protein is CATTSGTTAITGELFF.

This clone was counted a few times. V is TRBV7-2 and J is TRBJ2-4, with 11 bases lining up with TRBD2. Germline V CDR1 and CDR2: SGHTA, FQGNSA. The V segment lost 3 bases and the J segment 5 bases; nucleotides outside the gene matches: 6. The CDR3 contains 16 residues. DNA of the CDR3: TGTGCCAGCAGCTTGCTAGCGGGGGGCCGGGAAAACATTCAGTACTTC. Its protein is CASSLLAGGRENIQYF.

This clone is classed as medium-sized. This CDR3 is CASSEGGEQFF. The CDR3 coding sequence is TGTGCCAGCAGTGAGGGCGGTGAGCAGTTCTTC. The genes are TRBV7-9 and TRBJ2-1; weak D call: TRBD2 (5 bases). The CDR3 totals 11 residues. The V end lost 6 bases, the J end lost 9 bases, and 9 bases lay between the germline ends. Germline lookup yields CDR1 SEHNR and CDR2 FQNEAQ (reference sequence).

The chain couples TRBV6-1 to TRBJ1-5; maybe TRBD1 (5 bases). V was pared by 8 bases and J by 2 bases, with 16 bases between. The CDR3 spans 15 residues. The germline gives CDR1 MNHNS, CDR2 SASEGT. The CDR3 DNA follows: TGTGCCAGCTCGGACCGGGTGGGACGCAATCAGCCCCAGCATTTT. Protein: CASSDRVGRNQPQHF.

This sequence joins TRBV30 and TRBJ2-5; D possibly matches TRBD1 or TRBD2 (5 bases each). The germline V gene encodes CDR1 GTSNPN and CDR2 SVGIG (reference sequence). Between the trimmed V and J ends, which lost 1 base and 1 base, there was a span of 19 bases. This CDR3 is 17 amino acids long. The CDR3 sequence is CAWSGAFGAALQETQYF. The CDR3 coding sequence is TGTGCCTGGAGTGGGGCGTTCGGGGCAGCCCTCCAAGAGACCCAGTACTTC.

The chain uses TRBV30 and TRBJ1-6, with 9 bases lining up with TRBD1. This CDR3 is 16 amino acids long. V trimming: 0 bases; J trimming: 5 bases; junction bases outside the gene matches: 5. The V gene's germline CDR1 is GTSNPN and CDR2 SVGIG (reference sequence). CDR3 region: CAWSVQGQGDNSPLHF. The CDR3 DNA is TGTGCCTGGAGTGTACAGGGACAGGGCGATAATTCACCCCTCCACTTT.

V and J are TRBV6-5 and TRBJ1-6; unclear D gene. This CDR3 has 15 amino acids. V lost 6 bases and J lost 7, with 16 bases in between. Germline lookup yields CDR1 MNHEY and CDR2 SVGAGI. The CDR3 reads CASRSTRAVNSPLHF. Here the CDR3 DNA reads TGTGCCAGCAGATCGACCCGGGCGGTCAATTCACCCCTCCACTTT.

The rearrangement joins TRBV2 to TRBJ2-6; D unclear. The V gene lost 4 bases and the J gene lost 0 bases, with 13 bases spanning the gap. From germline, CDR1 is SNHLY and CDR2 FYNNEI. This CDR3 is 17 amino acids long. CDR3 coding DNA: TGTGCCAGCAGTGGGCAGCTTCTAAGCTCTGGGGCCAACGTCCTGACTTTC. This gives the protein CASSGQLLSSGANVLTF.

The chain is built from TRBV15 and TRBJ1-6; no clear D gene. Trimming left V 1 base short and J 8 bases short, with 6 bases between. From germline, CDR1 is LNHNV and CDR2 YYDKDF (reference sequence). CDR3 size: 13 residues. The CDR3 protein is CATSRALDSPLHF. The DNA of the CDR3 is TGTGCCACCAGCAGAGCTCTGGATTCACCCCTCCACTTT.

The rearrangement uses TRBV11-2 and TRBJ2-5; D is undetermined. V lost 6 bases to trimming and J lost 5 bases, with 13 bases between them. CDR3 size: 13 residues. Germline V CDR1 and CDR2: SGHAT, FQNNGV. This CDR3 reads CASRPPIWETQYF. CDR3 sequence (DNA): TGTGCCAGCAGACCCCCCATATGGGAGACCCAGTACTTC.

This clone came up once. This chain links TRBV2 with TRBJ1-1; no clear D. V was clipped by 6 bases and J by 5 bases, with 7 bases between them. Germline V gives CDR1 SNHLY, CDR2 FYNNEI. This CDR3 has 11 amino acids. The CDR3 DNA is TGTGCCAGCAGGGGGAGGACTGAAGCTTTCTTT. Protein sequence: CASRGRTEAFF.

The chain couples TRBV4-2 to TRBJ2-4; a possible D gene is TRBD2 (5 bases). Trimming took off 4 bases at V and 1 base at J, with 11 bases between the two ends. CDR1 is LGHNA and CDR2 is YNFKEQ in the germline V gene. The CDR3 runs to 15 residues. The CDR3 sequence: CASSLSPGAKNIQYF. The DNA for the CDR3 is TGTGCCAGCAGCCTATCCCCGGGGGCCAAAAACATTCAGTACTTC.

The chain couples TRBV5-1 to TRBJ2-5, with 7 bases lining up with TRBD1. The CDR3 runs to 14 residues. The germline CDR1 and CDR2 sequences are SGHRS and YFSETQ. The junction had 0 bases not matched to a gene; V was cut back by 1 base and J by 0 bases. The CDR3 loop is CASSLTGDQETQYF. The CDR3 coding sequence is TGCGCCAGCAGCTTGACAGGGGACCAAGAGACCCAGTACTTC.